A selection of T cell receptor beta chains follows, all from one sample in a study of shared clonotypes between healthy human individuals. Method: immunoSEQ multiplex PCR; TCRdb's copy keeps in-frame clones and lacks some. The table includes about 480,000 clones, roughly 85% detected once. The material sequenced was PBMCs. The receptors stem from a woman in her thirties or forties in good health. Some clones in this sample may be carry-over from other donors' samples. Both conserved end residues are trimmed from each CDR3.

CDR3aa: ASSLPGSSYNEQF; v_gene: TRBV5-4
CDR3aa: ASKTGTGGATQY; v_gene: TRBV2
CDR3aa: ASSEIQTLAQF; v_gene: TRBV2
CDR3aa: ASSPEGNPYNEQF; v_gene: TRBV6-5
CDR3aa: ASSLSSFNEQF; v_gene: TRBV7-9
CDR3aa: ASSLRPGTSSATDTQY; v_gene: TRBV19
CDR3aa: ASSRRPNLGLAGGPRDEQF; v_gene: TRBV4-1
CDR3aa: ASSYRGSAGTGELF; v_gene: TRBV7-2
CDR3aa: ASSPRPLTSIPY; v_gene: TRBV7-2
CDR3aa: ATSRDEGIGIQY; v_gene: TRBV15
CDR3aa: ASSLRQGNTGELF; v_gene: TRBV5-4
CDR3aa: ASRHTGASNYGYT; v_gene: TRBV6-6
CDR3aa: ASSLRIEWQGATEAF; v_gene: TRBV13
CDR3aa: ASSGEGLGTSMNTEAF; v_gene: TRBV14
CDR3aa: ASSQPAWDSGVRNIQY; v_gene: TRBV4-1
CDR3aa: ASSPDRGFYEQY; v_gene: TRBV6-1